The rows below give T cell receptor beta chains drawn from one sample of a study of blood T cell repertoires in COVID-19. The protocol was immunoSEQ multiplex PCR, while the TCRdb copy is restricted to in-frame clones and leaves out a portion. This sample has roughly 81,000 clones, with around 85% found just once. The sequenced material came from peripheral blood. The receptors were sampled from an elderly woman with COVID-19, enrolled during active disease. The CDR3 runs from the conserved cysteine through the conserved F or W. A D gene is named only where the DNA matches it firmly. Not all rows give a size; the values are once, few, many and, for expanded clones, a class.

TRBJ2-1	TRBV5-1	NA	NA	TGCGCCAGCGGCTCGGAAGCGGCCTACAATGAGCAGTTCTTC	CASGSEAAYNEQFF
TRBJ1-2	TRBV2	NA	NA	TGTGCCAGCAGTCGGGAACGAGGCTATGGCTACACCTTC	CASSRERGYGYTF
TRBJ2-1	TRBV2	TRBD2	NA	TGTGCCAGCTCCCGGAGTAGCGGGAGGCTCTCGGTTGAGCAGTTCTTC	CASSRSSGRLSVEQFF
TRBJ2-1	TRBV2	TRBD2	few	TGTGCCAGCAGTAATAGACTAGCGATACACAATGAGCAGTTCTTC	CASSNRLAIHNEQFF
TRBJ2-5	TRBV27	TRBD2	NA	TGTGCCAGCAGTCCAGGACTAGCGGGGGTTGGGACCCAGTACTTC	CASSPGLAGVGTQYF
TRBJ1-5	TRBV28	NA	NA	TGTGCCAGCAGTTTGACACCAGGATCGGTCAATCAGCCCCAGCATTTT	CASSLTPGSVNQPQHF
TRBJ1-2	TRBV10-3	NA	NA	TGTGCCATCCATGACACTGGGTTTGGCTATGGCTACACCTTC	CAIHDTGFGYGYTF
TRBJ1-4	TRBV14	TRBD1	NA	TGTGCCAGCAGCTGGGGACAGGGCTTTAATGAAAAACTGTTTTTT	CASSWGQGFNEKLFF
TRBJ2-5	TRBV18	NA	NA	TGTGCCACCAGACTCACACAAGGAGAGACCCAGTACTTC	CATRLTQGETQYF
TRBJ1-1	TRBV19	TRBD1	NA	TGTGCCAGTAGCAGGACAGGGGGTGTCACTGAAGCTTTCTTT	CASSRTGGVTEAFF
TRBJ2-1	TRBV10-3	TRBD2	NA	TGTGCCATCAGTGGTGGCCCTAGCGGGGGTTACAATGAGCAGTTCTTC	CAISGGPSGGYNEQFF
TRBJ2-1	TRBV5-1	TRBD1	NA	TGCGCCAGCAGACTAGGACAGGGCTATGAGCAGTTCTTC	CASRLGQGYEQFF
TRBJ2-7	TRBV24-1	TRBD2	NA	TGTGCCACCCCTCCCCCTCGGCAGCGGGAGTTGTACGAGCAGTACTTC	CATPPPRQRELYEQYF
TRBJ2-4	TRBV28	NA	NA	TGTGCCAGCAGTTTAAGACAGTACCAAAGATACAAAAACATTCAGTACTTC	CASSLRQYQRYKNIQYF
TRBJ2-7	TRBV28	TRBD1	few	TGTGCCAGCAGTCCCCCACCGGGACAGGGCTCCTACGAGCAGTACTTC	CASSPPPGQGSYEQYF
TRBJ1-1	TRBV9	NA	once	TGTGCCAGCAGCGTTCGGGAACTGAACACTGAAGCTTTCTTT	CASSVRELNTEAFF
TRBJ2-1	TRBV4-1	NA	NA	TGCGCCAGCAACCTAGACAGTTCTGATCGCAATGAGCAGTTCTTC	CASNLDSSDRNEQFF
TRBJ2-7	TRBV29-1	TRBD1	NA	TGCAGCGTCCGAGGGACAGGGTACTACGAGCAGTACTTC	CSVRGTGYYEQYF
TRBJ1-2	TRBV12-5	NA	NA	TGTGCTAGTGGTTTGGTACTGGGCTCTGGCTACACCTTC	CASGLVLGSGYTF
TRBJ2-7	TRBV9	NA	NA	TGTGCCAGCAGCCCCCTCAGGGTCTCCTACGAGCAGTACTTC	CASSPLRVSYEQYF
TRBJ1-5	TRBV28	NA	NA	TGTGCCAGCAGTACCGGGACAAGGTTCGGAGGGCCCCAGCATTTT	CASSTGTRFGGPQHF
TRBJ1-1	TRBV3-1/TRBV3-2	TRBD1	NA	TGTGCCAGCAGTAAACTAACCCCCGGGACAGGGAAAGATGAAGCTTTCTTT	CASSKLTPGTGKDEAFF
TRBJ1-2	TRBV6-5	NA	NA	TGTGCCAGCACGGCGGGTAACTATGGCTACACCTTC	CASTAGNYGYTF
TRBJ2-7	TRBV24-1	TRBD1	NA	TGTGCCACCGGACAGGGGGGGGACTACGAGCAGTACTTC	CATGQGGDYEQYF
TRBJ1-2	TRBV5-4	NA	NA	TGTGCCAGCAGCTCGGACATGGCCTATGGCTACACCTTC	CASSSDMAYGYTF
TRBJ2-1	TRBV5-4	TRBD1	NA	TGTGCCAGCGGGGACAGGGGGCAGGGCAATGAGCAGTTCTTC	CASGDRGQGNEQFF
TRBJ2-3	TRBV21-1	NA	NA	TGTGCCAGCAGCAGGACGAACAGGGGGCTCAGCACAGATACGCAGTATTTT	CASSRTNRGLSTDTQYF
TRBJ2-4	TRBV12-1	NA	NA	TGTGCCAGCAGCCGGACTAGCGGGGGGGGATGGGACATTCAGTACTTC	CASSRTSGGGWDIQYF
TRBJ1-1	TRBV28	NA	once	TGTGCCAGCAGTCTCTTACCCGGACGGGAGAACACTGAAGCTTTCTTT	CASSLLPGRENTEAFF
TRBJ2-3	TRBV10-3	TRBD2	NA	TGTGCCATCAGTCGTCCTAGCGGGGTTTCCACAGATACGCAGTATTTT	CAISRPSGVSTDTQYF
TRBJ2-1	TRBV7-3	NA	NA	TGTGCCAGCAGCTTAACTGGAGTAAATGAGCAGTTCTTC	CASSLTGVNEQFF
TRBJ1-2	TRBV3-1/TRBV3-2	TRBD1	few	TGTGCCAGCAGCCCTTTACCCGGGACAGCCTATGGCTACACCTTC	CASSPLPGTAYGYTF
TRBJ1-1	TRBV6-5	TRBD1	NA	TGTGCCAGCAGAAGGACAGGGGTGAACACTGAAGCTTTCTTT	CASRRTGVNTEAFF
TRBJ2-7	TRBV10-3	NA	NA	TGTGCCATCAGTGGAGGAAGTGGTGGGTCGGGACAAAAGTACGAGCAGTACTTC	CAISGGSGGSGQKYEQYF
TRBJ2-3	TRBV29-1	NA	once	TGCAGCACCCACAGGGTGAATACAGATACGCAGTATTTT	CSTHRVNTDTQYF
TRBJ2-5	TRBV5-1	TRBD1	NA	TGCGCCAGCAGCTCTGGACAGGGGGAGACCCAGTACTTC	CASSSGQGETQYF
TRBJ2-2	TRBV5-1	NA	NA	TGCGCCAGCAGCACCGGACAGCCGAACACCGGGGAGCTGTTTTTT	CASSTGQPNTGELFF
TRBJ2-2	TRBV7-6	TRBD2	NA	TGTGCCAGCAGCAGCTATAGCGGGGGATTCACCGGGGAGCTGTTTTTT	CASSSYSGGFTGELFF
TRBJ2-2	TRBV19	NA	NA	TGTGCCAGTAGTATAGCTAACGCGAACACCGGGGAGCTGTTTTTT	CASSIANANTGELFF
TRBJ1-1	TRBV19	NA	NA	TGTGCCAGTAGTATGGCGAGGGCTGCTGAAGCTTTCTTT	CASSMARAAEAFF
TRBJ1-4	TRBV18	NA	NA	TGTGCCAGCTCACCAGGGCAGGGAAGAGATGAAAAACTGTTTTTT	CASSPGQGRDEKLFF
TRBJ2-5	TRBV19	TRBD1	NA	TGTGCCAGTAGTCCCTGGACAGGGGGCGGTGAGACCCAGTACTTC	CASSPWTGGGETQYF
TRBJ2-3	TRBV28	NA	NA	TGTGCCAGCAGGGGAGGGGGGGCATCAGATACGCAGTATTTT	CASRGGGASDTQYF
TRBJ2-3	TRBV7-9	NA	NA	TGTGCCAGCAGCTTACTAGAGGAGGATACGCAGTATTTT	CASSLLEEDTQYF
TRBJ1-6	TRBV7-8	TRBD1	NA	TGTGCCAGCTGCCCGGGACAGTTAGGGGCACCCCTCCACTTT	CASCPGQLGAPLHF
TRBJ2-3	TRBV5-1	NA	NA	TGCGCCAGCAGCTTGGATCAGGGGCTAAATACGCAGTATTTT	CASSLDQGLNTQYF
TRBJ1-1	TRBV11-2	NA	NA	TGTGCCAGCAGCTTGGTGGCAGGGGTGAACACTGAAGCTTTCTTT	CASSLVAGVNTEAFF
TRBJ2-5	TRBV9	TRBD2	NA	TGTGCCAGCAGCGTAGTTGGACTAGCGGGAGTTGGAGAGACCCAGTACTTC	CASSVVGLAGVGETQYF
TRBJ2-2	TRBV12-5	TRBD2	NA	TGTGCTAGTGGTTTGGGCGGGGGGGCCGTCCGGGAGCTGTTTTTT	CASGLGGGAVRELFF
TRBJ1-3	TRBV30	NA	NA	TGTGCCTGGAGTGGGGGCGGAAACACCATATATTTT	CAWSGGGNTIYF
TRBJ1-5	TRBV5-1	NA	NA	TGCGCCAGCAGCCCCGGTGGGGGCTCACCTGGGCAGCCCCAGCATTTT	CASSPGGGSPGQPQHF
TRBJ1-4	TRBV25-1	TRBD1	once	TGTGCCAGCAGTGACCCCTTAAGACAGGGCGGCATTGAAAAACTGTTTTTT	CASSDPLRQGGIEKLFF